This is a list of T cell receptor beta chains from one sample in a study of T cell repertoires in cytomegalovirus infection. Via MiXCR, TCRdb re-called the reads, giving one row per CDR3 protein. The table lists about 450,000 distinct CDR3 sequences, roughly 31% of them singletons. Sequenced: PBMCs. The receptors come from a human donor in good health (CMV status not recorded). Some clones in this sample may be carry-over from other donors' samples. Each CDR3 is given with its conserved first and last residue. A D gene is named only where the DNA matches it firmly. Where a row states a size, it is once, few, many or the class of an expanded clone; other rows omit it.

CASSSGGWETQYF	TGTGCCAGCAGTTCGGGGGGTTGGGAGACCCAGTACTTC	-	TRBD2	TRBV28	TRBJ2-5
CSYRDRGHEQYF	TGCAGTTACCGGGACAGGGGCCACGAGCAGTACTTC	few	TRBD1	TRBV20-1	TRBJ2-7
CASSTTGGVTYNEQFF	TGTGCCAGTAGTACTACAGGGGGCGTTACCTACAATGAGCAGTTCTTC	few	TRBD1	TRBV19	TRBJ2-1
CASSMGTSGGAYNEQFF	TGTGCCAGTAGTATGGGGACTAGCGGGGGGGCTTACAATGAGCAGTTCTTC	few	TRBD2	TRBV19	TRBJ2-1
CASSYRGTTGMNTEAFF	TGTGCCAGCAGTTACAGGGGAACGACAGGGATGAACACTGAAGCTTTCTTT	few	TRBD1	TRBV6-2/TRBV6-3	TRBJ1-1
CASTQPGQGQILNYGYTF	TGTGCCAGCACCCAACCGGGACAGGGCCAAATTCTTAACTATGGCTACACCTTC	few	TRBD1	TRBV25-1	TRBJ1-2
CASSFLLAGDTDTQYF	TGTGCCAGCAGTTTTTTACTAGCGGGGGACACAGATACGCAGTATTTT	few	TRBD2	TRBV6-5	TRBJ2-3
CASSPRGVYNEQFF	TGTGCCAGCAGCCCACGAGGAGTGTACAATGAGCAGTTCTTC	many	-	TRBV7-2	TRBJ2-1
CASSLNAGPNYGYTF	TGTGCCAGCAGCTTAAACGCCGGCCCTAACTATGGCTACACCTTC	-	-	TRBV7-2	TRBJ1-2
CASSQNWWDRVDYGYTF	TGTGCCAGCAGCCAAAATTGGTGGGACAGGGTGGACTATGGCTACACCTTC	-	TRBD1	TRBV3-1	TRBJ1-2
CASRPTSGAPNTGELFF	TGTGCCAGCAGACCGACTAGCGGGGCCCCGAACACCGGGGAGCTGTTTTTT	-	TRBD2	TRBV6-5	TRBJ2-2
CASSARLSGGAPDTQYF	TGTGCCAGCAGCGCACGCCTCAGCGGGGGGGCCCCAGATACGCAGTATTTT	many	TRBD2	TRBV7-6	TRBJ2-3
CASGTSWADTQYF	TGTGCCAGCGGGACTAGTTGGGCAGATACGCAGTATTTT	few	TRBD2	TRBV19	TRBJ2-3
CASSSELGQSYNEQFF	TGTGCCAGCAGCTCCGAATTGGGACAGTCCTACAATGAGCAGTTCTTC	few	TRBD1	TRBV5-6	TRBJ2-1
CASRSQGARSGQYF	TGTGCCAGCAGGTCCCAGGGGGCGCGGAGTGGGCAGTACTTC	few	TRBD1	TRBV5-3	TRBJ2-7
CASSYSWDRGLQRPYEQYF	TGTGCCAGCAGTTACTCGTGGGACAGGGGACTCCAGAGGCCCTACGAGCAGTACTTC	-	TRBD1	TRBV6-5	TRBJ2-7
CASSLRDAIYEQYF	TGTGCCAGCTCCCTCCGGGACGCTATCTACGAGCAGTACTTC	-	-	TRBV7-8	TRBJ2-7
CASSSDRARDTQYF	TGTGCCAGCAGTTCCGACAGGGCTCGAGATACGCAGTATTTT	-	TRBD1	TRBV6-6	TRBJ2-3
CASSRSYYGYTF	TGTGCCAGCAGTCGGAGCTACTATGGCTACACCTTC	-	-	TRBV5-3	TRBJ1-2
CASSEGGYNSNQPQHF	TGTGCCAGCAGTGAAGGGGGGTATAATAGCAATCAGCCCCAGCATTTT	-	-	TRBV2	TRBJ1-5
CASSSTSGGPYEQYF	TGTGCCAGCAGTTCGACTAGCGGGGGCCCCTACGAGCAGTACTTC	-	TRBD2	TRBV6-2/TRBV6-3	TRBJ2-7
CASRRLRGVTYNEQFF	TGTGCCAGCCGCCGATTAAGAGGAGTTACCTACAATGAGCAGTTCTTC	-	-	TRBV28	TRBJ2-1
CASSQDRPGTQYF	TGTGCCAGCAGCCAAGATCGGCCAGGTACGCAGTATTTT	-	-	TRBV14	TRBJ2-3
CASSRGAVQYF	TGTGCCAGCAGTCGAGGGGCAGTGCAGTACTTC	-	-	TRBV3-1	TRBJ2-7
CSASRDRVDSPLHF	TGCAGTGCTAGCCGGGACAGGGTTGATTCACCCCTCCACTTT	once	TRBD1	TRBV20-1	TRBJ1-6
CASSFQRDTDTQYF	TGTGCCAGCAGCTTTCAGAGAGACACAGATACGCAGTATTTT	few	-	TRBV7-9	TRBJ2-3
CASSPLRAGGYEQYF	TGTGCCAGCAGTCCCCTCCGGGCAGGGGGATACGAGCAGTACTTC	-	TRBD1	TRBV28	TRBJ2-7
CASSSNGPVGETQYF	TGTGCCAGCAGCTCCAACGGTCCTGTCGGAGAGACCCAGTACTTC	-	-	TRBV7-3	TRBJ2-5
CASSAGVHPKTQYF	TGTGCCAGCAGCGCCGGGGTCCATCCGAAGACCCAGTACTTC	-	-	TRBV12-3/TRBV12-4	TRBJ2-5
CSVDRGIAEAFF	TGCAGCGTTGACAGGGGTATAGCTGAAGCTTTCTTT	few	-	TRBV29-1	TRBJ1-1
CASSKLAEPYNEQFF	TGTGCCAGCAGCAAACTAGCTGAACCATACAATGAGCAGTTCTTC	many	-	TRBV6-5	TRBJ2-1
CASMTQGLRKSPLHF	TGTGCCAGCATGACACAGGGACTCAGGAAATCACCCCTCCACTTT	-	-	TRBV28	TRBJ1-6
CASSDSLAGDYNEQFF	TGTGCCAGCAGTGACTCGCTAGCGGGGGACTACAATGAGCAGTTCTTC	few	TRBD2	TRBV6-4	TRBJ2-1
CASSVTANQPQHF	TGTGCCAGCAGCGTAACAGCGAATCAGCCCCAGCATTTT	-	-	TRBV7-9	TRBJ1-5
CASSPQISGNTIYF	TGTGCCAGCAGTCCACAGATCTCTGGAAACACCATATATTTT	many	-	TRBV12-3/TRBV12-4	TRBJ1-3
CASSLGVGRAVEQFF	TGTGCCAGCAGCTTAGGAGTGGGCAGGGCGGTTGAGCAGTTCTTC	many	-	TRBV7-6	TRBJ2-1
CSATQTRGREYLGYTF	TGCAGTGCAACCCAAACCAGGGGCAGGGAGTATTTGGGCTACACCTTC	-	-	TRBV20-1	TRBJ1-2
CASNLRASYEQYF	TGTGCCAGTAATCTACGGGCCAGCTACGAGCAGTACTTC	-	-	TRBV19	TRBJ2-7
CASSLDRGGDPEAFF	TGTGCCAGTAGTCTCGACAGGGGGGGAGACCCTGAAGCTTTCTTT	-	TRBD1	TRBV19	TRBJ1-1
CASTFTLQETQYF	TGTGCCAGCACATTTACTCTCCAAGAGACCCAGTACTTC	once	-	TRBV2	TRBJ2-5
CASSPGAGTALHF	TGTGCCAGCAGTCCAGGGGCGGGGACGGCCCTCCACTTT	-	-	TRBV7-6	TRBJ1-6
CASSWGEGGLEAFF	TGTGCCAGCAGCTGGGGGGAAGGGGGCCTCGAAGCTTTCTTT	-	TRBD1	TRBV13	TRBJ1-1
CSVEGTGENYGYTF	TGCAGCGTTGAAGGGACAGGAGAGAACTATGGCTACACCTTC	-	TRBD1	TRBV29-1	TRBJ1-2
CASSSQDNTQAFF	TGCGCCAGCAGCTCCCAGGACAACACTCAAGCTTTCTTT	-	-	TRBV5-1	TRBJ1-1
CASSDNPSGGREQFF	TGTGCCAGCAGCGACAACCCTAGCGGGGGACGTGAGCAGTTCTTC	many	TRBD2	TRBV6-4	TRBJ2-1
CASSLGGAGNNQPQHF	TGTGCCAGCAGCTTAGGAGGGGCGGGGAACAATCAGCCCCAGCATTTT	many	-	TRBV7-9	TRBJ1-5
CASNKRTGEYNEQFF	TGTGCCAGCAACAAGAGGACAGGCGAGTACAATGAGCAGTTCTTC	few	TRBD1	TRBV12-3/TRBV12-4	TRBJ2-1
CASSLGLTGFSYEQYF	TGTGCCAGCAGTTTAGGACTAACAGGGTTTTCCTACGAGCAGTACTTC	-	-	TRBV28	TRBJ2-7
CASSFQGGKLFF	TGTGCCAGCAGTTTCCAGGGAGGAAAACTGTTTTTT	few	-	TRBV28	TRBJ1-4
CASSFGQPNSNQPQHF	TGTGCCAGCAGCTTCGGACAGCCTAATAGCAATCAGCCCCAGCATTTT	many	-	TRBV7-6	TRBJ1-5
CSTLAGGFYEQYF	TGCAGTACCCTAGCGGGGGGCTTCTACGAGCAGTACTTC	-	TRBD2	TRBV20-1	TRBJ2-7
CASSYETGGNSPLHF	TGTGCCAGCAGTTACGAGACAGGGGGCAATTCACCCCTCCACTTT	few	TRBD1	TRBV6-2/TRBV6-3	TRBJ1-6
CASSDRVIGQYF	TGTGCCAGCAGTGACAGGGTGATCGGTCAGTACTTC	-	-	TRBV2	TRBJ2-4
CASSPSLGQTANYGYTF	TGTGCCAGCAGTCCGTCACTGGGACAGACAGCTAACTATGGCTACACCTTC	-	TRBD1	TRBV12-3/TRBV12-4	TRBJ1-2
CASSLGQGLYTEAFF	TGTGCCAGCAGCTTAGGACAGGGGCTATACACTGAAGCTTTCTTT	few	TRBD1	TRBV7-9	TRBJ1-1
CASSQDTAGPNSPLHF	TGTGCCAGCAGCCAAGACACGGCAGGGCCTAATTCACCCCTCCACTTT	-	-	TRBV4-2	TRBJ1-6
CASSARTSYTGELFF	TGTGCCAGCAGCGCCCGTACGTCCTACACCGGGGAGCTGTTTTTT	many	-	TRBV7-6	TRBJ2-2
CASSQGDGFTEAFF	TGTGCCAGCAGCCAGGGGGATGGCTTCACTGAAGCTTTCTTT	-	TRBD1	TRBV7-9	TRBJ1-1
CASSHKMGQSTYEQYF	TGTGCCAGCAGCCACAAAATGGGACAGTCCACCTACGAGCAGTACTTC	-	TRBD1	TRBV28	TRBJ2-7
CASSFGTLTYEQYF	TGTGCCAGCAGCTTCGGGACCCTAACCTACGAGCAGTACTTC	-	-	TRBV5-6	TRBJ2-7